These 8 T cell receptor beta chains share one sample of origin, sequenced in a study of breast tumors, draining lymph nodes, adjacent tissues. A single record per CDR3 protein comes from TCRdb applying MiXCR to the multiplex PCR reads. This table has fewer than 15,000 distinct CDR3 sequences, around 50% appearing once. The sequenced material came from tumor-adjacent breast tissue. These receptors were collected from a female donor with breast cancer. Some clones in this sample may be carry-over from other donors' samples.

The rearrangement uses TRBV15 and TRBJ1-4, with D maybe TRBD1 (6 bases). V dropped 3 bases and J dropped 0 bases, with 8 bases sitting between them. Germline CDR1 reads LNHNV; CDR2 reads YYDKDF (reference sequence). The CDR3 covers 15 residues. CDR3 protein: CATSREGATNEKLFF. DNA for the CDR3: TGTGCCACCAGCAGGGAGGGGGCAACTAATGAAAAACTGTTTTTT.

This clonotype was counted ten times or more. A read error may explain this, as a much larger clone is one base away. The V gene is TRBV6-2 or TRBV6-3, the J gene TRBJ1-2; D ambiguous. Trimming pared 5 bases from V and 11 bases from J, leaving 21 bases between. Germline CDR1 and CDR2: MNHEY and SVGEGT. This CDR3 comprises 14 residues. This CDR3 is CASSHLNSGTSYTF. CDR3 nucleotides: TGTGCCAGCAGTCACCTAAATTCAGGAACCTCTTACACCTTC.

V usage is TRBV20-1 and J usage is TRBJ2-1, with no clear D. The CDR3 is 14 amino acids. V shed 0 bases and J shed 8 bases, with 14 bases lying between them. CDR1 and CDR2 (germline): DFQATT, SNEGSKA (reference sequence). CDR3 nucleotide sequence: TGCAGTGCTAGAGAAGAAGGGAAGCGCGATGAGCAGTTCTTC. Translating gives CSAREEGKRDEQFF.

This clonotype was observed a few times. The rearrangement links TRBV2 to TRBJ1-2; TRBD1 is a possible D gene (5 bases). CDR3 length equals 15 residues. Trimming cost V 3 bases and J 1 base, with 12 bases left between them. Germline V gene lookup returns CDR1 SNHLY and CDR2 FYNNEI. CDR3 sequence: CASSEGRASNYGYTF. The CDR3 DNA follows: TGTGCCAGCAGTGAGGGCAGGGCTAGTAACTATGGCTACACCTTC.

In the case of this clonotype: No conserved phenylalanine or tryptophan ends this CDR3, so it is likely a read error. It is unclear where the CDR3 begins or ends on the DNA, so no DNA is shown, and the CDR3 is as TCRdb lists it. The chain recombines TRBV7-8 with TRBJ2-7; the table's D call, TRBD2, has no DNA check behind it. CDR1 is SGHVS, CDR2 FQNEAQ, per germline. The CDR3 spans 20 amino acids, including both terminal residues. This CDR3 reads CASSFYICSASLAGGYGQYL.

This clonotype has only a few counts. Here the CDR3 omits its conserved ending phenylalanine or tryptophan, so a read error is the likely source. The V and J genes are TRBV6-5 and TRBJ2-7, with unresolved D. Looked up from germline, CDR1 is MNHEY and CDR2 is SVGAGI. The CDR3 has 17 amino acids. V lost 6 bases, J lost 0 bases, and 21 bases lay in between. CDR3: CASSYYLRNHYSYEQYL. CDR3 in DNA: TGTGCCAGCAGCTATTATCTCCGGAACCATTACTCCTACGAGCAGTACCTC.

This clonotype was observed many times. This may stem from a read error, because a much larger clone lies one nucleotide away. The V and J genes are TRBV9 and TRBJ2-1; 9 nucleotides align to TRBD2. V trimming: 5 bases; J trimming: 9 bases; junction bases outside the gene matches: 18. Germline V lookup: CDR1 SGDLS, CDR2 YYNGEE. CDR3 size: 17 residues. CDR3 in amino acids: CASRGRSSGMGDTEQFF. The CDR3 DNA reads as TGTGCCAGCAGGGGCCGGTCTAGCGGGATGGGTGACACTGAGCAGTTCTTC. Full variable domain (remainder filled in from reference TRBV9 and TRBJ2-1): DSGVTQTPKHLITATGQRVTLRCSPRSGDLSVYWYQQSLDQGLQFLIQYYNGEERAKGNILERFSAQQFPDLHSELNLSSLELGDSALYFCASRGRSSGMGDTEQFFGPGTRLTVL.

J is TRBJ2-5 and V is TRBV14, with D unresolved. CDR1 SGHDN and CDR2 FVKESK come from the germline V gene. The V end lost 0 bases, the J end lost 0 bases, and 11 bases lay between the germline ends. This CDR3 comprises 16 residues. CDR3 protein: CASSQETMGYQETQYF. In DNA form, the CDR3 reads TGTGCCAGCAGCCAAGAGACGATGGGGTACCAAGAGACCCAGTACTTC.